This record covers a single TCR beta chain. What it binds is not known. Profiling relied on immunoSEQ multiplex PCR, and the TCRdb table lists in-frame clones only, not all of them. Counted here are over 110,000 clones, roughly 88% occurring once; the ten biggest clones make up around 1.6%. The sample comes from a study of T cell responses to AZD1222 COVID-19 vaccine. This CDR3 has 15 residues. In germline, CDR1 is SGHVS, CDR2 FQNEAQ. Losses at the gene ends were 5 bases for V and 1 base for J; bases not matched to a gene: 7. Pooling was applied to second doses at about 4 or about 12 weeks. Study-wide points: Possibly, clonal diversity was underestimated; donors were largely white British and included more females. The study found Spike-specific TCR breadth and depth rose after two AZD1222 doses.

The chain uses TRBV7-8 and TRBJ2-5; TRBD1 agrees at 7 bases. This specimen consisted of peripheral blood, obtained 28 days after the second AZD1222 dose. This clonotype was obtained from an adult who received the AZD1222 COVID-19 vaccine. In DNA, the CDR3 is TGTGCCAGCAGCCTCCGGACAGGAAGCCAAGAGACCCAGTACTTC. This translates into CASSLRTGSQETQYF.